This record looks at one TCR beta chain sequence and its context. Its antigen is currently unknown. This sample is part of a study of cytomegalovirus exposure and HLA in healthy donors. The overall study: In a previous analysis, approximately 110 million unique TCR beta sequences were found from 150 million to 200 million T cells. In an early release, HLA-typed donors contributed 90 million or so unique TCR sequences.

Whole-study results and caveats: V- and J-gene trimming in TCR beta was tied to a missense DCLRE1C variant by an analysis performed later.

Healthy bone marrow donors formed the donor group. 60 Vbeta and 13 Jbeta primers were used in PCR. Clones were sequenced by immunoSEQ multiplex PCR, and TCRdb holds only the in-frame ones, with some missing. The data show over 250,000 clones, just over 85% seen once. The CDR3 covers 16 residues. Looked up from germline, CDR1 is SQVTM and CDR2 is ANQGSEA. The trim removed 7 bases at V and 5 bases at J, leaving 18 bases unmatched. This receptor was obtained from a man aged 40-49 years in good health and CMV-seropositive. The rearrangement uses TRBV29-1 and TRBJ2-3; 7 nucleotides agree with TRBD1. Material: PBMCs. CDR3 residues: CSAPTSPGGLGDTQYF. The CDR3 nucleotides read TGCAGCGCTCCTACCTCTCCAGGGGGTCTAGGAGATACGCAGTATTTT.